Presented here are 16 T cell receptor beta chains from one specimen sequenced in a study of blood T cells in healthy people across ages. Primers used in a second PCR of roughly 7 to 12 cycles were a sample-barcoded 5' primer and a J-beta primer mix. TCRdb called the 5' RACE reads again in MiXCR, with one record for every CDR3 protein. This table has some 640,000 distinct CDR3 sequences, around 48% appearing once. The sample consisted of blood. Every receptor here comes from a woman in her sixties in good health.

The chain has TRBV15 and TRBJ2-7; D is perhaps TRBD1 (5 bases). The CDR3 is made up of 17 amino acids. In germline, CDR1 is LNHNV, CDR2 YYDKDF (reference sequence). Deletions cut 3 bases from V and 2 bases from J, with 20 bases between. CDR3 sequence reads: CATSSPPRIGAPYEQYF. As DNA, the CDR3 is TGTGCCACCAGCAGCCCCCCAAGGATTGGGGCCCCCTACGAGCAGTACTTC.

The rearrangement links TRBV12-3 or TRBV12-4 to TRBJ2-1, with D perhaps TRBD2 (7 bases). The CDR3 has 15 residues. V was cut by 5 bases and J by 2 bases, with 13 bases left in between. Written as DNA, the CDR3 is TGTGCCAGCAGTCTCCGAGGGGGGGCCTACAATGAGCAGTTCTTC. Protein product: CASSLRGGAYNEQFF.

The gene calls are TRBV6-6 and TRBJ2-5, with 9 bases identical to TRBD2. The CDR3 is 15 residues long. Germline lookup yields CDR1 MNHNY and CDR2 SVGAGI (reference sequence). V trimming: 2 bases; J trimming: 2 bases; junction bases outside the gene matches: 3. The CDR3 DNA is TGTGCCAGCAGTTACCGGACTAGCGAGCAAGAGACCCAGTACTTC. Protein: CASSYRTSEQETQYF.

This clonotype has more than one count but fewer than ten. This chain joins TRBV20-1 and TRBJ2-1; 10 nucleotides agree with TRBD2. The CDR3 runs to 16 residues. V trimming: 3 bases; J trimming: 6 bases; junction bases outside the gene matches: 11. Looked up from germline, CDR1 is DFQATT and CDR2 is SNEGSKA (reference sequence). The CDR3 region is CSASQYGSGRFNEQFF. CDR3 bases: TGCAGTGCTAGTCAGTATGGTAGCGGGAGGTTCAATGAGCAGTTCTTC.

This clonotype appeared a few times. The rearrangement uses TRBV20-1 and TRBJ1-6, with 7 nucleotides matching TRBD1. This CDR3 spans 12 amino acids. The V and J ends lost 6 bases and 9 bases, in that order; junction bases with no gene match: 5. Germline V gene data show CDR1 as DFQATT and CDR2 as SNEGSKA (reference sequence). This CDR3 is CSARQGPSPLHF. In nucleotides, the CDR3 is TGCAGTGCCAGACAGGGCCCTTCACCCCTCCACTTT.

This clonotype occurred once. The chain links TRBV28 to TRBJ2-4; 10 bases match TRBD1. The DNA end favors TRBJ2-7, so the J call may be wrong. Germline values: CDR1 MDHEN, CDR2 SYDVKM. This CDR3 is built from 15 residues. The DNA for the CDR3 is TGTGCCAGCAGTTTTCCGGGACAGGGGCTGGCCGAGCAGTACTTC. Translating it yields CASSFPGQGLAEQYF.

There are a few counts of this clonotype. V and J are TRBV29-1 and TRBJ2-5; D ambiguous. This CDR3 region has 14 residues. CDR1 is SQVTM and CDR2 is ANQGSEA in the germline V gene. Trimming cost V 4 bases and J 11 bases, with 23 bases left between them. The CDR3 DNA is TGCAGCGTTGCCTTTACTTACCTTGCCAATGAGCAGTACTTC. It yields the protein CSVAFTYLANEQYF.

This sequence joins TRBV2 and TRBJ2-1; 8 bases match TRBD1. The germline V gene has CDR1 SNHLY and CDR2 FYNNEI. V trimming: 5 bases; J trimming: 6 bases; junction bases outside the gene matches: 12. This CDR3 comprises 16 residues. CDR3 DNA: TGTGCCAGCAGTTACAGGGGGGCGATCATCGGCAATGAGCAGTTCTTC. Translation: CASSYRGAIIGNEQFF.

This clonotype was observed many times. The V call is TRBV12-3 or TRBV12-4, the J call TRBJ1-1, with TRBD1 matching 8 bases. This CDR3 has 13 residues. Unmatched junction bases numbered 3, after V lost 1 base and J lost 8 bases. CDR3 in amino acids: CASSLEQGVEAFF. CDR3 sequence (DNA): TGTGCCAGCAGTTTAGAACAGGGGGTAGAAGCTTTCTTT.

The rearrangement joins TRBV5-1 to TRBJ2-5; TRBD1 aligns across 8 bases. This CDR3 region has 15 residues. CDR1 and CDR2 from the germline V gene are SGHRS and YFSETQ. Trimming removed 4 bases from V and 2 bases from J; junction bases left unmatched: 7. CDR3 amino acids: CASSALGTGQETQYF. DNA for the CDR3: TGCGCCAGCAGCGCCCTAGGGACAGGTCAAGAGACCCAGTACTTC.

A few counts support this clonotype. The chain recombines TRBV10-3 with TRBJ1-1, with D unresolved. V was cut by 2 bases and J by 8 bases, with 12 bases left in between. Germline assignment: CDR1 ENHRY and CDR2 SYGVKD. This CDR3 has 13 amino acids. Here the CDR3 reads CAISEEVRKEAFF. The DNA of the CDR3 is TGTGCCATCAGTGAGGAGGTTCGGAAAGAAGCTTTCTTT.

The chain couples TRBV20-1 to TRBJ2-4; D not resolved. V lost 0 bases and J 5 bases, leaving 8 bases between the germline ends. This CDR3 has 13 residues. Per germline, CDR1 DFQATT and CDR2 SNEGSKA (reference sequence). DNA of the CDR3: TGCAGTGCTAGAGACAGACTGGAAAACATTCAGTACTTC. This codes for CSARDRLENIQYF.

This clonotype was seen a few times. The chain employs TRBV12-3 or TRBV12-4 and TRBJ1-1, with D perhaps TRBD1 (5 bases). The CDR3 consists of 16 residues. With 3 bases removed from V and 4 bases from J, the gap between germline ends came to 18 bases. Here the CDR3 DNA reads TGTGCCAGCAGTTTCACGATCGGACTTGGGGGCACTGAAGCTTTCTTT. It translates to CASSFTIGLGGTEAFF.

This chain uses TRBV28 with TRBJ2-3; no definite D call. Germline V gene sequence: CDR1 MDHEN, CDR2 SYDVKM. The CDR3 has 10 amino acids. Trimming cost V 6 bases and J 14 bases, with 12 bases left between them. The CDR3 loop reads CASRKVQLYF. The CDR3 DNA reads as TGTGCCAGCAGAAAAGTTCAATTGTATTTT.

This chain joins TRBV20-1 and TRBJ2-1; 9 positions match TRBD2. Germline V gene data show CDR1 as DFQATT and CDR2 as SNEGSKA (reference sequence). With V trimmed by 0 bases and J by 7 bases, 10 bases remained unmatched. The CDR3 length is 16 residues. The CDR3 region is CSARDTGSGSQNEQFF. The DNA of the CDR3 is TGCAGTGCTAGAGATACAGGTAGCGGGAGTCAGAATGAGCAGTTCTTC.

The rearrangement uses TRBV27 and TRBJ2-7, with a weak D call TRBD1 (5 bases). Germline values: CDR1 MNHEY, CDR2 SMNVEV (reference sequence). This CDR3 has 14 amino acids. Trimming removed 2 bases from V and 3 bases from J, with 11 bases in between. This chain's CDR3 is CASSLGATFYEQYF. CDR3 coding DNA: TGTGCCAGCAGTTTAGGGGCTACTTTCTACGAGCAGTACTTC.